The clone carrying this T cell receptor beta chain has more than one count but fewer than ten. As yet, its antigen is unknown. TCRdb fed the RACE reads into MiXCR, producing one record per CDR3 protein. The sample shows around 56,000 distinct CDR3 sequences, over 9% of them seen only once. This sample is drawn from a study of human T cells and chemical hapten exposure. General study results and limits: DPC sensitization did not alter TCRs above 1 in 1000 frequency.

Trimming took off 5 bases at V and 4 bases at J, with 11 bases between the two ends. The CDR3 has 14 amino acids. Germline CDR1 is MNHEY and CDR2 is SVGAGI. Time point described: pre-sensitization, week 0. Treatment of the sample: therapeutic diphenylcyclopropenone sensitization with weekly scalp DPC. The clonotype comes from a man in his forties or fifties with alopecia areata. Some clones in this sample may be carry-over from other donors' samples. Material: whole blood, obtained in connection with sensitization to the hapten diphenylcyclopropenone (DPC). V is TRBV6-5 and J is TRBJ1-4; no clear D. DNA for the CDR3: TGTGCCAGCAGTCTCGGGAGCCGTAATGAAAAACTGTTTTTT. Residues: CASSLGSRNEKLFF.